The present entry profiles one T cell receptor (beta chain) with its context. Its antigen is currently not known. No base-level quality is on record; no much larger clone is a single base apart. For repertoire sequencing, TCR beta CDR3 regions were amplified from RNA transcripts. The first round of RT-PCR was done with HTBI primers and the Qiagen OneStep RT-PCR kit, and was followed by a second round of multiplex PCR, then size selection and purification. Sequencing of the libraries was carried out on an Illumina HiSeq2000 in paired-end mode with 100 bp reads. The paper's processing steps were these. SOAPnuke was used to process the reads, throwing out any read that had adapters, had uncalled bases, had a mean Phred below 15, or lacked an exact constant-primer or identifier match. COPE v1.2.5 was used to merge the high-quality paired reads. Clonotypes were defined as unique nucleotide sequences and were aligned to IMGT TRB V, D and J references using MiTCR v1.1. Analysis was restricted to V-J combinations with a frequency above 0.0001, which covered 98% to 99.2% of repertoires. For each V-J combination, a TCR clonal expansion and chaos score was defined as the ratio of F50 clonal expansion to chaos observed in the TCRdist matrix. Features were reduced by Welch's t-statistics and random forest to 10 to 15 V-J combinations, which fed a naive Bayes classifier. The Morisita-Horn index was used to measure how similar the thyroid and blood repertoires were. Using fastp trimming at Q25 and MiXCR clonotype assembly, TCRdb reanalyzed the public sequencing data and kept in-frame beta chains. Rows with a matching CDR3 protein are joined into one entry that keeps the most common DNA and genes. These V and J calls are TCRdb output, not the study's own analysis. This sample gives 400,000 or so distinct CDR3 sequences in total; less than 20% of them show up just once. The ten largest clones represent about 7% of the sample.

These data originate in a study of Graves' ophthalmopathy and Graves' hyperthyroidism (dated by TCRdb to the late 2010s). Concerning the study at large: Peripheral blood was collected before any treatment was given, at the time of initial diagnosis. The study used TCR beta repertoire signatures to distinguish Graves' ophthalmopathy from Graves' hyperthyroidism and to predict progression to ophthalmopathy. In total, 135 blood samples were TCR-sequenced: some 40 ophthalmopathy, approximately 80 hyperthyroidism and 17 hyperthyroidism-to-ophthalmopathy patients. To explore V-J signatures that separate ophthalmopathy from hyperthyroidism, a discovery set of about a hundred patients was enrolled, consisting of more than 40 with ophthalmopathy and roughly 59 with stable hyperthyroidism. An independent validation cohort comprised some 19 hyperthyroidism patients and over 15 patients who later progressed from hyperthyroidism to ophthalmopathy. In roughly 6 hyperthyroidism patients, T-cell repertoires of thyroid tissue and blood were compared. Following sample collection, hyperthyroidism patients were given methimazole at a starting dose of 30 mg daily, and ophthalmopathy patients were given high-dose intravenous methylprednisolone. The roughly 90 discovery patients were divided at random into training and test sets in a 7:3 ratio. The investigation overall reported the following: In validation, the model predicted ophthalmopathy progression with about 70% sensitivity and approximately 78% specificity; roughly 12 predicted patients were CT-confirmed with GO in a median of approximately six months. Most expanded thyroid clonotypes with frequency above 0.001 were also detected in blood, suggesting blood repertoires may reflect the thyroid immune response. No statistical method was used to predetermine the sample size, and group allocation was not hidden from the investigators. The 13-signature model separated ophthalmopathy from stable hyperthyroidism with roughly 88% sensitivity and about 81% specificity in cross-validation, and 80%/75% in the test set.

Stable hyperthyroidism was defined as no progression to ophthalmopathy within 18 months of follow-up. The hyperthyroidism patients were 18 to 65 years old and newly diagnosed, with a disease duration of less than 2 months. Patients with other autoimmune diseases, uncontrolled infections, pregnancy or lactation were excluded from the study. Diagnosis relied on clinical symptoms, serum thyroxine, TRAb, thyroid ultrasound and orbital computed tomography. Ficoll-Paque density gradient centrifugation was used to isolate PBMCs from 8 to 10 ml of fresh peripheral blood. Trizol reagent was used to extract the total RNA, and its quality was then checked on an Agilent 2100 Bioanalyzer. From the germline V gene (reference sequence), CDR1 is SEHNR and CDR2 is FQNEAQ. Trimming removed 4 bases from V and 4 bases from J; the gene matches leave 3 bases unexplained. Spanning cysteine to phenylalanine, the CDR3 consists of 14 amino acids. Only the CDR3 DNA stays, 42 bases, in frame from base 1.

The chain is assembled from TRBV7-9 and TRBJ1-1; TRBD1 aligns with 10 central bases. The sequenced sample consisted of peripheral blood. The origin of this receptor is a woman aged 18-29 years with stable Graves' hyperthyroidism. Donor details come from another sample of the same person, matched by shared clones. The DNA sequence reads TGTGCCAGCAGCTGGGACAGGGGATTCACTGAAGCTTTCTTT. It is translated as CASSWDRGFTEAFF.